Detailed here is one T cell receptor (beta chain). The target antigen is unknown. The CDR3 has 14 residues. The germline CDR1 and CDR2 sequences are MNHEY and SVGAGI. The V end was cut by 6 bases, the J end by 1 base, with 12 bases between. Time point specified: week 47, end of study. The content of each vaccine dose was 300 ug of mutant IDH1 20-mer peptide, and topical imiquimod accompanied it. The patients were given eight vaccinations, one each in weeks 1, 3, 5, 7, 11, 15, 19 and 23. Donors had new IDH1-mutant astrocytomas of WHO grade 3 or 4 (ATRX-lost). These data belong to a study of a mutant IDH1 vaccine in newly diagnosed glioma. Study results and caveats: Induction of immune responses by the vaccine occurred in roughly 93% of patients. Top-clonotype changes in peripheral T cells seemed unrelated to pseudoprogression.

Here immunoSEQ multiplex PCR was the method, and the copy in TCRdb shows in-frame clones only, minus some. Of roughly 34,000 clones listed, around nine tenths are singletons. The sequence came from a woman aged 25 to 39 with glioma. The sequenced sample was PBMCs, obtained from a glioma patient whose treatment included an IDH1 peptide vaccine. This chain joins TRBV6-5 and TRBJ1-1; weak D call: TRBD1 (6 bases). CDR3 loop: CASRKRTENTEAFF. In DNA form, the CDR3 reads TGTGCCAGCAGGAAACGGACAGAGAACACTGAAGCTTTCTTT.